This T cell receptor beta chain was found in a study of blood T cell repertoires in COVID-19. As for the study in general: Donors in the United States, Italy and Spain gave samples during acute or convalescent COVID-19. PBMCs, B-cell-depleted T cells, or T cells were the source of the cDNA or gDNA that made up the material.

This CDR3 region has 15 residues. V lost 4 bases and J 4 bases, leaving 11 bases between the germline ends. Germline CDR1 reads KGHSH; CDR2 reads LQKENI. Per the original data handling: Estimated nucleated cell counts came from reference gene primer amplification. Data came from immunoSEQ multiplex PCR; TCRdb stores just in-frame clones and leaves some out. V and J calls and clone size are those listed in that table; D and trimming were worked out from the DNA. Of roughly 150,000 clones listed, roughly 80% are singletons. The chain uses TRBV18 and TRBJ1-6; D is perhaps TRBD1 (6 bases). The TCR originated in a man in his 70s with acute or convalescent COVID-19. Sequenced: peripheral blood. CDR3 in DNA: TGTGCCAGCTCACTTAACGACAGGTATAATTCACCCCTCCACTTT. Translated, it gives CASSLNDRYNSPLHF. Full variable domain (remainder filled in from reference TRBV18 and TRBJ1-6): NAGVMQNPRHLVRRRGQEARLRCSPMKGHSHVYWYRQLPEEGLKFMVYLQKENIIDESGMPKERFSAEFPKEGPSILRIQQVVRGDSAAYFCASSLNDRYNSPLHFGNGTRLTVT.